Below, 11 T cell receptor beta chains from the same sample are listed, as sequenced in a study of shared clonotypes between healthy human individuals. Sequencing used immunoSEQ multiplex PCR; TCRdb keeps in-frame clones, though not all of them. The sample has some 660,000 clones; approximately 73% are singletons. Sequenced material: memory CD4+ T cells sorted from blood. The subset: CD45RA-negative fraction. These TCRs come from a young woman in good health.

This clone was counted only a few times. The chain joins TRBV11-3 to TRBJ2-2; TRBD1 matches at 8 bases. Germline CDR1 SGHNT, CDR2 YENEEA. Losses at the gene ends were 2 bases for V and 7 bases for J; bases not matched to a gene: 9. The CDR3 runs to 16 residues. The CDR3 sequence is CASSLSVTTGDGELFF. The CDR3 DNA reads TGTGCCAGCAGCTTAAGCGTAACGACAGGGGACGGGGAGCTGTTTTTT.

The chain employs TRBV28 and TRBJ2-7; a possible D gene is TRBD2 (6 bases). V was shortened by 1 base and J by 1 base, with 20 bases between the two germline ends. The CDR3 loop spans 18 amino acids. CDR1 and CDR2 from the germline V gene are MDHEN and SYDVKM. The CDR3 sequence: CASSLLGASGRGSYEQYF. The CDR3 region has the DNA TGTGCCAGCAGTTTATTAGGGGCTTCGGGACGGGGGTCCTACGAGCAGTACTTC.

The chain carries TRBV5-1 and TRBJ2-7, with a weak D call TRBD1 (6 bases). V was shortened by 0 bases and J by 2 bases, with 12 bases between the two germline ends. Germline V gene data show CDR1 as SGHRS and CDR2 as YFSETQ. This CDR3 has 15 residues. The CDR3 nucleotides read TGCGCCAGCAGCTTGGGGGTAGGACAGCCCTACGAGCAGTACTTC. The encoded protein is CASSLGVGQPYEQYF.

The chain links TRBV7-8 to TRBJ1-1, with D maybe TRBD1 (5 bases). V dropped 3 bases and J dropped 1 base, with 6 bases sitting between them. Germline V CDR1 and CDR2: SGHVS, FQNEAQ. The CDR3 runs 13 residues. Written as DNA, the CDR3 is TGTGCCAGCAGCTTTCAGGGGAACACTGAAGCTTTCTTT. This encodes CASSFQGNTEAFF. The variable domain in full, completed from reference TRBV7-8 and TRBJ1-1, reads GAGVSQSPRYKVAKRGQDVALRCDPISGHVSLFWYQQALGQGPEFLTYFQNEAQLDKSGLPSDRFFAERPEGSVSTLKIQRTQQEDSAVYLCASSFQGNTEAFFGQGTRLTVV.

In this sample, this clone turned up once. The chain employs TRBV5-1 and TRBJ1-4; D gene unclear. The CDR3 loop spans 16 amino acids. V gave up 0 bases and J gave up 0 bases, with 9 bases separating them. CDR1 is SGHRS, CDR2 YFSETQ, per germline. This chain's CDR3 is CASSLVGPSTNEKLFF. CDR3 DNA sequence: TGCGCCAGCAGCTTGGTCGGGCCCTCAACTAATGAAAAACTGTTTTTT.

The chain links TRBV12-2 to TRBJ2-5. TRBV12-2 is shown as a pseudogene. The CDR3 contains 14 residues. The CDR3 loop is CASRLYSAMETQYF. In DNA, the CDR3 is TGTGCAAGTCGCTTATATTCCGCAATGGAGACCCAGTACTTC.

This clone is a singleton in its sample. This chain links TRBV9 with TRBJ2-5; a weak D match, TRBD2 (6 bases). Trimming removed 0 bases from V and 4 bases from J, with 16 bases in between. This CDR3 comprises 16 residues. The V gene's germline CDR1 is SGDLS and CDR2 YYNGEE. The CDR3 here is CASSVVGTLKGETQYF. CDR3 nucleotide sequence: TGTGCCAGCAGCGTAGTTGGGACTCTAAAGGGAGAGACCCAGTACTTC.

The chain links TRBV7-6 to TRBJ2-3; 14 bases fit TRBD2. The CDR3 totals 16 residues. Trimming took 4 bases from V and 6 from J; bases not matched to a gene: 6. The V gene's germline CDR1 is SGHVS and CDR2 FNYEAQ. CDR3 DNA: TGTGCCAGCAGCTCCGGACTAGCGGGAGGAACGGATACGCAGTATTTT. Protein product: CASSSGLAGGTDTQYF.

The rearrangement uses TRBV11-2 and TRBJ2-2; a possible D gene is TRBD1 (6 bases). CDR1 is SGHAT, CDR2 FQNNGV, per germline. Trimming took 5 bases from V and 6 from J, leaving 13 bases between them. The CDR3 has 14 amino acids. CDR3 DNA sequence: TGTGCCAGCAGCCCTCAGGGGACCGCCGGGGAGCTGTTTTTT. Protein: CASSPQGTAGELFF. The whole variable domain, remainder taken from reference TRBV11-2 and TRBJ2-2, is EAGVAQSPRYKIIEKRQSVAFWCNPISGHATLYWYQQILGQGPKLLIQFQNNGVVDDSQLPKDRFSAERLKGVDSTLKIQPAKLEDSAVYLCASSPQGTAGELFFGEGSRLTVL.

The J gene is TRBJ1-1, the V gene TRBV28, with D unresolved. The V end lost 6 bases, the J end lost 0 bases, and 11 bases lay between the germline ends. This CDR3 spans 14 amino acids. Germline V gene data show CDR1 as MDHEN and CDR2 as SYDVKM. The CDR3: CASSLARLNTEAFF. The CDR3 DNA sequence: TGTGCCAGCAGCCTGGCACGCTTGAACACTGAAGCTTTCTTT.

This clone was observed a handful of times. This sequence joins TRBV2 and TRBJ2-7, with 11 positions matching TRBD1. Germline V gene lookup returns CDR1 SNHLY and CDR2 FYNNEI. The CDR3 sequence is 15 residues long. V shed 4 bases and J 6 bases; nucleotides not matched to a gene: 8. CDR3 residues: CASSVGGQGAREQYF. CDR3 nucleotides: TGTGCCAGCAGTGTAGGCGGACAGGGGGCGCGCGAGCAGTACTTC.